These 4 T cell receptor beta chains were sequenced from one sample in a study of shared clonotypes between healthy human individuals. Some clones are missing from TCRdb's copy, which holds only in-frame ones; the method was immunoSEQ multiplex PCR. The data hold around 2.1 million clones, with about 94% observed a single time. Material for sequencing was naive CD4+ T cells sorted from blood. The subset is: CD45RA+ positively selected. Every receptor here comes from a young man in good health.

The rearrangement links TRBV10-3 to TRBJ2-2; TRBD1 might be the D (7 bases). The germline gives CDR1 ENHRY, CDR2 SYGVKD. Trimming removed 5 bases at V and 6 bases at J, with 10 bases between. The CDR3 spans 13 residues. This chain's CDR3 is CAISQGGPGELFF. The CDR3 DNA follows: TGTGCCATCAGTCAGGGGGGCCCCGGGGAGCTGTTTTTT.

The genes are TRBV7-9 and TRBJ2-3; D is unresolved. Germline V CDR1 and CDR2: SEHNR, FQNEAQ (reference sequence). V was pared by 2 bases and J by 0 bases, with 6 bases between. The CDR3 is made up of 14 amino acids. CDR3 loop: CASSLSFSTDTQYF. The CDR3 nucleotides read TGTGCCAGCAGCTTATCCTTTAGCACAGATACGCAGTATTTT. The full variable domain, with the rest looked up from reference TRBV7-9 and TRBJ2-3, is DTGVSQNPRHKITKRGQNVTFRCDPISEHNRLYWYRQTLGQGPEFLTYFQNEAQLEKSRLLSDRFSAERPKGSFSTLEIQRTEQGDSAMYLCASSLSFSTDTQYFGPGTRLTVL.

On this clone: The same CDR3 also results from other DNA sequences found in this sample. The chain employs TRBV6-5 and TRBJ2-5; a possible D gene is TRBD1 (6 bases). Germline V gene data show CDR1 as MNHEY and CDR2 as SVGAGI. The CDR3 loop spans 13 amino acids. V lost 8 bases and J 4 bases, leaving 14 bases between the germline ends. The DNA of the CDR3 is TGTGCCAGCCGCCAGGGGAGAGGAGAGACCCAGTACTTC. Translation: CASRQGRGETQYF.

The V call is TRBV4-1, the J call TRBJ2-1, with 7 bases matching TRBD2. V lost 0 bases and J lost 7; bases outside the gene matches: 9. The CDR3 totals 16 residues. Germline V CDR1 and CDR2: MGHRA, YSYEKL. CDR3 bases: TGCGCCAGCAGCCAAGAAGTCGCGGGAGCCAGGAATGAGCAGTTCTTC. Its translation: CASSQEVAGARNEQFF.